This T cell receptor (beta chain) was found in a study of Ad26.COV2.S vaccination and SARS-CoV-2 variants. The CDR3 is 16 residues long. Trimming shortened V by 4 bases and J by 3 bases, and 18 bases separated the two germline ends. Germline V gene lookup returns CDR1 LNHDA and CDR2 SQIVND (reference sequence). This sample's treatment: approximately 18 received Ad26.COV2.S at low or high dose, single or two shots; about 5 received placebo; per-sample allocation not given. The study sampled participants on day 63 after the first vaccine or placebo injection. Sequencing was performed with immunoSEQ multiplex PCR; in TCRdb, only in-frame clones are kept and a portion is missing. Of around 300,000 clones listed, about 87% were seen once; the top ten hold roughly 6%.

This specimen consisted of peripheral blood, obtained in a trial of Ad26.COV2.S vaccine versus placebo. The chain couples TRBV19 to TRBJ1-2, with D possibly matching TRBD1 (6 bases). The clonotype comes from a person between 18 and 65 years old who received the Ad26.COV2.S COVID-19 vaccine or a placebo. The CDR3 spells CASSTPNTRQDYGYTF. CDR3 sequence (DNA): TGTGCCAGTAGTACTCCGAATACCCGACAGGACTATGGCTACACCTTC. Full variable domain (outside the CDR3, taken from reference TRBV19 and TRBJ1-2): DGGITQSPKYLFRKEGQNVTLSCEQNLNHDAMYWYRQDPGQGLRLIYYSQIVNDFQKGDIAEGYSVSREKKESFPLTVTSAQKNPTAFYLCASSTPNTRQDYGYTFGSGTRLTVV.